This TCR beta chain was documented in a study of T cell responses to AZD1222 COVID-19 vaccine. V was pared by 6 bases and J by 4 bases, with 12 bases between. Germline assignment: CDR1 LNHDA and CDR2 SQIVND (reference sequence). The CDR3 sequence is 13 residues long. Method: immunoSEQ multiplex PCR; TCRdb's copy keeps in-frame clones and lacks some. The table includes 150,000 to 200,000 clones, 80% to 95% detected once. Sequencing was performed on peripheral blood, taken 28 days after the second dose of the MenACWY control vaccine. This chain connects TRBV19 to TRBJ1-1; tentative D call: TRBD1 (6 bases). The origin of this receptor is an adult who received the MenACWY meningococcal vaccine as a control. The CDR3 region is CASRRGWGTEAFF. In nucleotides, the CDR3 is TGTGCCAGTAGGAGGGGGTGGGGCACTGAAGCTTTCTTT.